A selection of T cell receptor beta chains follows, all from one sample in a study of metastatic and nonmetastatic thyroid tumors. TCRdb recomputed clones from the PCR reads via MiXCR. The sample yields about 40,000 clones, about 16% seen once. The sample taken for sequencing was blood. The receptors derive from a female donor with papillary thyroid cancer or a benign thyroid nodule (not recorded which). Some clones in this sample may be carry-over from other donors' samples. Both conserved end residues are part of each CDR3. The D gene is left open where the match is weak. Only part of the rows carry a size: once, few, many, or a class if the clone is expanded.

j_call d_call v_call clone_size cdr3_aa cdr3_nt
TRBJ1-1 NA TRBV20-1 many CSARGENTEAFF TGCAGTGCTAGAGGGGAGAACACTGAAGCTTTCTTT
TRBJ2-2 TRBD2 TRBV18 many CASSNRGAGELFF TGTGCCAGCTCCAACCGGGGGGCCGGGGAGCTGTTTTTT
TRBJ2-5 TRBD2 TRBV6-1 many CASSAGDPETQYF TGTGCCAGCAGCGCGGGAGACCCAGAGACCCAGTACTTC
TRBJ1-6 NA TRBV2 few CASSDSAGRRSPLHF TGTGCCAGCAGTGACTCGGCAGGGAGACGATCACCCCTCCACTTT
TRBJ2-1 NA TRBV13 many CASSPPVGEQFF TGTGCCAGCAGCCCCCCTGTCGGGGAGCAGTTCTTC
TRBJ2-5 TRBD1 TRBV20-1 many CSARSGQGLAETQYF TGCAGTGCTCGAAGCGGACAGGGGTTAGCAGAGACCCAGTACTTC
TRBJ2-7 NA TRBV19 few CASSRTQDTSYEQYF TGTGCCAGTAGCCGTACTCAGGACACTTCCTACGAGCAATACTTC
TRBJ1-5 NA TRBV19 NA CASSNLGVNRPKHF TGTGCCAGTAGTAATCTGGGGGTCAATCGGCCCAAGCATTTT
TRBJ2-1 TRBD2 TRBV6-5 NA CDSTIFWTRGRPIEQFF TGTGACAGCACCATCTTCTGGACTAGAGGGAGACCGATTGAGCAGTTCTTC
TRBJ1-4 TRBD1 TRBV6-5 few CASIYPGQGANEKLFF TGTGCCAGCATTTATCCAGGACAGGGAGCTAATGAAAAACTGTTTTTT
TRBJ1-1 TRBD1 TRBV7-9 many CASSSGTGWSEAFF TGTGCCAGCAGCTCCGGGACAGGGTGGTCTGAAGCTTTCTTT
TRBJ2-7 NA TRBV4-1 many CASSQQSGSYEQYF TGCGCCAGCAGCCAACAATCGGGATCCTACGAGCAGTACTTC
TRBJ2-3 NA TRBV5-1 many CASSFEDTQYF TGCGCCAGCAGCTTCGAAGATACGCAGTATTTT
TRBJ2-7 TRBD1 TRBV28 many CASSPGTGTSSYEQYF TGTGCCAGCAGTCCCGGGACAGGGACAAGCTCCTACGAGCAGTACTTC
TRBJ1-1 NA TRBV27 many CASSPRQVVGTEAFF TGTGCCAGCAGTCCCCGACAGGTTGTGGGCACTGAAGCTTTCTTT
TRBJ1-4 NA TRBV28 few CASSPFGGTNEKLFF TGTGCCAGCAGCCCCTTTGGGGGGACTAATGAAAAACTGTTTTTT
TRBJ1-5 NA TRBV3-1 once CASSQREGNNQPQHF TGTGCCAGCAGCCAACGAGAAGGGAACAATCAGCCCCAGCATTTT
TRBJ2-3 TRBD2 TRBV28 many CASSGLAGITDTQYF TGTGCCAGCAGTGGACTAGCGGGGATCACAGATACGCAGTATTTT
TRBJ1-2 TRBD1 TRBV29-1 many CSVSADRGRGYTF TGCAGCGTATCCGCGGACAGGGGGCGAGGCTACACCTTC
TRBJ2-2 TRBD1 TRBV24-1 many CATSVPTGVNTGELFF TGTGCCACCAGTGTCCCAACAGGGGTGAACACCGGGGAGCTGTTTTTT
TRBJ1-2 NA TRBV28 many CASTFSTFITYGYTF TGTGCCAGCACCTTCAGTACGTTTATAACCTATGGCTACACCTTC
TRBJ1-1 NA TRBV6-1 many CASSSLGGGMNTEAFF TGTGCCAGCAGTTCTTTAGGGGGGGGAATGAACACTGAAGCTTTCTTT
TRBJ1-1 NA TRBV10-3 many CAIRATQLNTEAFF TGTGCCATCAGGGCGACACAGCTGAACACTGAAGCTTTCTTT
TRBJ1-4 NA TRBV6-5 many CASSYSHNDKLFF TGTGCCAGCAGTTACTCTCACAATGATAAACTGTTTTTT
TRBJ2-6 TRBD1 TRBV20-1 NA CSAGGAGSNVLTF TGCAGCGCAGGGGGCGCTGGGTCTAACGTCCTGACTTTC
TRBJ2-7 NA TRBV5-1 few CASSIQTGASYEQYF TGCGCCAGCAGCATCCAGACAGGCGCGTCCTACGAGCAGTACTTC
TRBJ2-1 TRBD2 TRBV12-3/TRBV12-4 many CASSLWVAGPSYNEQFF TGTGCCAGCAGTTTATGGGTAGCGGGGCCCTCCTACAATGAGCAGTTCTTC
TRBJ2-7 TRBD1 TRBV6-2/TRBV6-3 medium-sized CASSDRVFYEQYF TGTGCCAGCAGTGACAGGGTATTCTACGAGCAGTACTTC
TRBJ1-5 NA TRBV12-5 many CASGLMADSNQPQHF TGTGCTAGTGGTTTGATGGCTGATAGCAATCAGCCCCAGCATTTT
TRBJ2-2 TRBD1 TRBV5-1 many CASSLATGAVGELFF TGCGCCAGCAGCTTGGCGACAGGGGCCGTCGGGGAGCTGTTTTTT
TRBJ1-3 NA TRBV14 many CASGRGISGNTIYF TGTGCCAGCGGGCGGGGGATCTCTGGAAACACCATATATTTT
TRBJ2-7 NA TRBV28 few CASINRAWEQYF TGTGCCAGCATTAACAGGGCGTGGGAGCAGTACTTC
TRBJ2-3 NA TRBV27 many CASSSQTGGTDTQYF TGTGCCAGCAGTTCTCAGACAGGCGGCACAGATACGCAGTATTTT
TRBJ2-5 NA TRBV29-1 many CSGRLYQETQYF TGCAGCGGTAGACTGTACCAAGAGACCCAGTACTTC
TRBJ2-5 TRBD1 TRBV7-8 many CASSVQGVEVTQYF TGTGCCAGCAGCGTGCAGGGGGTTGAAGTGACCCAGTACTTC
TRBJ1-6 NA TRBV4-2 many CASSQDTSPLHF TGTGCCAGCAGCCAAGATACCTCGCCCCTCCACTTT
TRBJ2-2 TRBD2 TRBV10-3 many CAISRTSGRNTGELFF TGTGCCATCAGTAGAACTAGCGGGAGGAACACCGGGGAGCTGTTTTTT
TRBJ2-4 NA TRBV10-3 many CAISGGKGRTKNIQYF TGTGCCATCAGTGGAGGAAAGGGCCGTACCAAAAACATTCAGTACTTC
TRBJ2-5 NA TRBV14 many CASSQGQLQETQYF TGTGCCAGCAGCCAAGGGCAGCTCCAAGAGACCCAGTACTTC
TRBJ1-5 TRBD1 TRBV18 many CASSQLTGVENQPQHF TGTGCCAGCTCACAACTCACAGGGGTTGAGAATCAGCCCCAGCATTTT
TRBJ2-1 TRBD2 TRBV2 many CASGLADGGSYNEQFF TGTGCCAGCGGACTAGCGGATGGAGGCTCCTACAATGAGCAGTTCTTC
TRBJ1-6 NA TRBV12-3/TRBV12-4 medium-sized CASSKDGPRLNSPLHF TGTGCCAGCAGTAAGGACGGGCCTAGACTAAATTCACCCCTCCACTTT
TRBJ1-3 NA TRBV6-1 many CASNQGSGNTIYF TGTGCCAGCAACCAGGGCTCTGGAAACACCATATATTTT
TRBJ1-2 NA TRBV6-1 many CASVLGAEENYGYTF TGTGCCAGCGTATTAGGCGCCGAGGAAAACTATGGCTACACCTTC
TRBJ2-2 NA TRBV4-1 many CASRPTGTSNTGELFF TGCGCCAGCAGACCAACAGGGACCTCGAACACCGGGGAGCTGTTTTTT
TRBJ1-4 NA TRBV10-3 many CAISESELNGGEKLFF TGTGCCATCAGTGAGTCCGAACTCAACGGGGGTGAAAAACTGTTTTTT
TRBJ1-5 TRBD1 TRBV6-1 few CASGTTGGGDQPQHF TGTGCCAGCGGTACGACAGGGGGAGGCGATCAGCCCCAGCATTTT
TRBJ1-2 NA TRBV20-1 many CSAPGAGDYGYTF TGCAGTGCCCCTGGGGCGGGGGACTATGGCTACACCTTC
TRBJ1-1 NA TRBV19 many CASRTGAQGTEAFF TGTGCCAGTAGAACGGGCGCCCAGGGCACTGAAGCTTTCTTT
TRBJ1-5 NA TRBV16 NA CASSQVGGTTDPDQPQHF TGTGCCAGCAGCCAAGTGGGGGGGACCACTGACCCCGATCAGCCCCAGCATTTT
TRBJ1-5 NA TRBV5-4 many CASSLSGNQPQHF TGTGCCAGCAGCTTGTCGGGGAATCAGCCCCAGCATTTT
TRBJ2-4 NA TRBV2 many CASSEPVVGDEWSIQYF TGTGCCAGCAGTGAACCGGTCGTTGGGGACGAGTGGAGCATTCAGTACTTC
TRBJ2-2 NA TRBV6-1 many CASSGPARITGELFF TGTGCCAGCAGTGGTCCAGCTCGGATAACCGGGGAGCTGTTTTTT
TRBJ2-5 NA TRBV2 many CASSWNQETQYF TGTGCCAGCAGTTGGAATCAAGAGACCCAGTACTTC
TRBJ1-4 NA TRBV4-2 many CASSQMGEKLFF TGTGCCAGCAGCCAGATGGGAGAAAAACTGTTTTTT
TRBJ1-5 NA TRBV28 many CASSPSNQPQHF TGTGCCAGCAGTCCCTCGAATCAGCCCCAGCATTTT
TRBJ2-5 TRBD1 TRBV7-9 many CASSLSAGGETQYF TGTGCCAGCAGCTTAAGCGCAGGGGGAGAGACCCAGTACTTC
TRBJ1-2 TRBD1 TRBV7-8 many CASSPNRGSAGYTF TGTGCCAGCAGCCCTAACAGGGGTAGTGCTGGCTACACCTTC
TRBJ2-7 NA TRBV24-1 few CATSDFRLPGYEQYF TGTGCCACCAGTGATTTCAGGCTGCCGGGCTACGAGCAGTACTTC